The source of this T cell receptor beta chain is a study of early T cells in non-severe SARS-CoV-2 infection. At the level of the study: Bulk RNA isolated from unsorted whole blood underwent sequencing; chains were not paired. The study's findings and limits: Missing private and CD4 specificities, VDJdb matching favored anti-spike CD8 responses.

In its sample, this clonotype was seen many times. The target antigen is unknown. Separate cDNA molecules each had unique molecular identifiers attached to them. TCRdb analysed the 5' RACE reads with MiXCR anew, one entry per CDR3 protein. The sample consists of some 87,000 distinct CDR3 sequences, roughly 12% of them appearing once. There are 14 residues in the CDR3. CDR1 LNHNV and CDR2 YYDKDF come from the germline V gene (reference sequence). Trimming stripped 5 bases from V and 0 bases from J, with 7 bases between. Sequencing was carried out using whole blood. The chain uses TRBV15 and TRBJ1-4; no reliable D call. The receptor was isolated from an adult who was a healthcare worker with PCR-confirmed SARS-CoV-2 infection or an uninfected control (not recorded which). CDR3 protein: CATSPQSTNEKLFF. Here the CDR3 DNA reads TGTGCCACCAGCCCCCAGTCAACTAATGAAAAACTGTTTTTT.